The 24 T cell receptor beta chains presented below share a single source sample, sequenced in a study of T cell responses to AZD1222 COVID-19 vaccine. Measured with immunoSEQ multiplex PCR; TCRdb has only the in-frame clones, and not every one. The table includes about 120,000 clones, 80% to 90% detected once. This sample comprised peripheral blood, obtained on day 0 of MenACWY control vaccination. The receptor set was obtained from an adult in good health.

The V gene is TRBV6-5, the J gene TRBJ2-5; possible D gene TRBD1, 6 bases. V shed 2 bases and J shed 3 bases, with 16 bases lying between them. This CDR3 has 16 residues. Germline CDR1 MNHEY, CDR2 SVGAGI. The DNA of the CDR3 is TGTGCCAGCAGTTACGGGGGCTATCGGGGAAAAGAGACCCAGTACTTC. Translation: CASSYGGYRGKETQYF.

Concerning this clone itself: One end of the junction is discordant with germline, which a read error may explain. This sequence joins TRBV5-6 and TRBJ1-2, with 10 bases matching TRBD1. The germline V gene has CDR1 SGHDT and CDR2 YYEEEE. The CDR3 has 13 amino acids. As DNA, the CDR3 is TGTGCCAGCAGCCCGGGGGGACAGGGGTCTGATAATTTC. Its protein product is CASSPGGQGSDNF. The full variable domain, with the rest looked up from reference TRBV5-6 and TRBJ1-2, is DAGVTQSPTHLIKTRGQQVTLRCSPKSGHDTVSWYQQALGQGPQFIFQYYEEEERQRGNFPDRFSGHQFPNYSSELNVNALLLGDSALYLCASSPGGQGSDNFGSGTRLTVV.

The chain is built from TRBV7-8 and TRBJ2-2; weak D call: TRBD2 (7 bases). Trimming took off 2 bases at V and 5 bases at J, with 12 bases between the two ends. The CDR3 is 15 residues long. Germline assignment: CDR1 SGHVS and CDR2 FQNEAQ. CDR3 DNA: TGTGCCAGCAGCTTAAGAGGGGGGGAAACCGGGGAGCTGTTTTTT. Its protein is CASSLRGGETGELFF.

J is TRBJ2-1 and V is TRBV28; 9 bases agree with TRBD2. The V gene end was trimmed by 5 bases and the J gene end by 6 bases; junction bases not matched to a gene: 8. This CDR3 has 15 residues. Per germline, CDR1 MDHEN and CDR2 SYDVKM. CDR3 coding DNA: TGTGCCAGCAGTCTTAGCGGGAGTCGGCCCAATGAGCAGTTCTTC. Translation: CASSLSGSRPNEQFF.

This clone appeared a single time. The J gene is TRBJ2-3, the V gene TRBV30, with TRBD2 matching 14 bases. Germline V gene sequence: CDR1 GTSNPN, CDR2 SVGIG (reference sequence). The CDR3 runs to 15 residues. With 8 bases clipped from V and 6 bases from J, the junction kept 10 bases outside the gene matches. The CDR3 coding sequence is TGTGCCGGCGAGACTAGCGGGAGGGGTAGGGATACGCAGTATTTT. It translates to CAGETSGRGRDTQYF.

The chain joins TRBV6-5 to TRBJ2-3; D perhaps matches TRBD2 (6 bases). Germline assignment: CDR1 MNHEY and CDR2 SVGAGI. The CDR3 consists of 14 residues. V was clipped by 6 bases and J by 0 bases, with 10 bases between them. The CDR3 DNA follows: TGTGCCAGCAGCCCAGGGACTAGCACAGATACGCAGTATTTT. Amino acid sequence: CASSPGTSTDTQYF.

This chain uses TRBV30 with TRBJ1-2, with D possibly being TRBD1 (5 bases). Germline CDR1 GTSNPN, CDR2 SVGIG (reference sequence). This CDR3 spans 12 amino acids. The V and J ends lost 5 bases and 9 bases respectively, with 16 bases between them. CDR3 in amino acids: CAWGGGGVRYTF. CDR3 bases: TGTGCCTGGGGTGGAGGAGGGGTGCGCTACACCTTC.

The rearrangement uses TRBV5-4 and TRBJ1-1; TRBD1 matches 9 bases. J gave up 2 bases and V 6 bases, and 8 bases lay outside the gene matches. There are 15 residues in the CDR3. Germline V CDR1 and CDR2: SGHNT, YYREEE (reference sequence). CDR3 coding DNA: TGTGCCAGCACCTCGCCGGGACAGGGTAACACTGAAGCTTTCTTT. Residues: CASTSPGQGNTEAFF.

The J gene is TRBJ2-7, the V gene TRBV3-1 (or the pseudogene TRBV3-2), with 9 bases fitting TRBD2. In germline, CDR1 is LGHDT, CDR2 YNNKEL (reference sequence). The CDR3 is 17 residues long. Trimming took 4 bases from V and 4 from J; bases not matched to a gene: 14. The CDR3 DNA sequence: TGTGCCAGCAGCCCAGTAATCGTTAGGACTAGCGAGTACGAGCAGTACTTC. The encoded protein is CASSPVIVRTSEYEQYF.

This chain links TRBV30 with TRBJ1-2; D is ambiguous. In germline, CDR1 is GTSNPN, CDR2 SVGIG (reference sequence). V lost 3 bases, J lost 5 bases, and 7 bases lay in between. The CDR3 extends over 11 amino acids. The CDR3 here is CAWRRAYGYTF. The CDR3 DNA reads TGTGCCTGGAGAAGGGCGTATGGCTACACCTTC.

CDR3 DNA sequence: TGTGCCAGTAGTATTCGGGCCGGGGAGCTGTTTTTT. Translating gives CASSIRAGELFF. The chain links TRBV19 to TRBJ2-2; D call uncertain. The CDR3 consists of 12 residues. CDR1 and CDR2 (germline): LNHDA, SQIVND (reference sequence). Trimming took 3 bases from V and 6 from J, leaving 5 bases between them.

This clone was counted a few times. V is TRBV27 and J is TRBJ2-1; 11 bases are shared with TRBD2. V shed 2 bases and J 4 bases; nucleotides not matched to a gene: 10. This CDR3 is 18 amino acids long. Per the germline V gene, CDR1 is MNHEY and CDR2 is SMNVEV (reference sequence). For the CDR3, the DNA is TGTGCCAGCAGTTTACTCCCTCTGACTAGCGGGACTTACAATGAGCAGTTCTTC. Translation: CASSLLPLTSGTYNEQFF.

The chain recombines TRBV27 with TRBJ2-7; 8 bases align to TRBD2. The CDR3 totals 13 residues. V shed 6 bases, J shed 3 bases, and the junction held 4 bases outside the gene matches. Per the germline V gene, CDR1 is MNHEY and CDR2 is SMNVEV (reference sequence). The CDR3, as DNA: TGTGCCAGCAGGCGGGGGGTGAACTACGAGCAGTACTTC. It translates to CASRRGVNYEQYF.

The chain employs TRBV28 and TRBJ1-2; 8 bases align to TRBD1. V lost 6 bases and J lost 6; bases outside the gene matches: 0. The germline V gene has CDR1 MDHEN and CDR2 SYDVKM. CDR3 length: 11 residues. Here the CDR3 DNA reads TGTGCCAGCAGGACAGGGGATGGCTACACCTTC. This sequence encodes CASRTGDGYTF.

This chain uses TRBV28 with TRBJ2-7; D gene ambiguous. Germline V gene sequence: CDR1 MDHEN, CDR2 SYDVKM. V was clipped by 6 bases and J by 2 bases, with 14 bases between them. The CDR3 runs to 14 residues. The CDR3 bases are TGTGCCAGCAGATCTTCCGACCCGCCCTACGAGCAGTACTTC. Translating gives CASRSSDPPYEQYF.

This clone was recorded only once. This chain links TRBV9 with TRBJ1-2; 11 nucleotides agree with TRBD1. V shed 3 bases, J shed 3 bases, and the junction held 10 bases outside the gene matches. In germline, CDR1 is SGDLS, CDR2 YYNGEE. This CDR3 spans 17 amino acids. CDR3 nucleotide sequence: TGTGCCAGCAGCGGTTCCGGGACAGGGGGGTTAGACTATGGCTACACCTTC. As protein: CASSGSGTGGLDYGYTF.

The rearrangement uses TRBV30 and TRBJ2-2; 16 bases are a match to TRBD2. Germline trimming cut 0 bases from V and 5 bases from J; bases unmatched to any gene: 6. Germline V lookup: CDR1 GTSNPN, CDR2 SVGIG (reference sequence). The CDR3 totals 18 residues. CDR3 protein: CAWSVGTSGRAGTGELFF. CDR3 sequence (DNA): TGTGCCTGGAGTGTAGGGACTAGCGGGAGGGCAGGGACCGGGGAGCTGTTTTTT.

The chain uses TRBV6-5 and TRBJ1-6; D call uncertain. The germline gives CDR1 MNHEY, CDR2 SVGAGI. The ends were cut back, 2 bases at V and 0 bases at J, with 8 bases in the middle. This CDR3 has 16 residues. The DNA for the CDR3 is TGTGCCAGCAGTTACGACAAACTCTCCTATAATTCACCCCTCCACTTT. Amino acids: CASSYDKLSYNSPLHF.

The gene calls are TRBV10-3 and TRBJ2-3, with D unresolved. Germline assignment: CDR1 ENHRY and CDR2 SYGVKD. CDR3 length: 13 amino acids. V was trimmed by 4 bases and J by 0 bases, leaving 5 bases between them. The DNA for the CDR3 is TGTGCCATCAGTGTCACTAGCACAGATACGCAGTATTTT. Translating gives CAISVTSTDTQYF.

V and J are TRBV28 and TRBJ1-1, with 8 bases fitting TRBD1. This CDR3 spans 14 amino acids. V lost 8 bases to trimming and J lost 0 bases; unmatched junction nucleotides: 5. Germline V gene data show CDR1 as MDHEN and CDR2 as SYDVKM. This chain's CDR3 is CASGTGGLNTEAFF. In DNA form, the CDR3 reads TGTGCCAGCGGGACAGGAGGCCTGAACACTGAAGCTTTCTTT.

CDR3 in amino acids: CASSQQGSSYNEQFF. CDR3 nucleotide sequence: TGTGCCAGCAGCCAACAGGGGTCCTCCTACAATGAGCAGTTCTTC. V is TRBV11-2 and J is TRBJ2-1, with 7 bases lining up with TRBD1. The germline V gene has CDR1 SGHAT and CDR2 FQNNGV. The CDR3 consists of 15 residues. V was clipped by 5 bases and J by 0 bases; unmatched bases: 4. The full variable domain, with the rest looked up from reference TRBV11-2 and TRBJ2-1, is EAGVAQSPRYKIIEKRQSVAFWCNPISGHATLYWYQQILGQGPKLLIQFQNNGVVDDSQLPKDRFSAERLKGVDSTLKIQPAKLEDSAVYLCASSQQGSSYNEQFFGPGTRLTVL.

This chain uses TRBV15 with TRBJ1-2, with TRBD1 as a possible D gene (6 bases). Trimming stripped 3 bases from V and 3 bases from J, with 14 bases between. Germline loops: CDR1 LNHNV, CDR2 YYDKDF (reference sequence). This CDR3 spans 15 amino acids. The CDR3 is CATSRNLGTHYGYTF. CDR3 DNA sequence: TGTGCCACCAGCAGGAACCTGGGGACACACTATGGCTACACCTTC.

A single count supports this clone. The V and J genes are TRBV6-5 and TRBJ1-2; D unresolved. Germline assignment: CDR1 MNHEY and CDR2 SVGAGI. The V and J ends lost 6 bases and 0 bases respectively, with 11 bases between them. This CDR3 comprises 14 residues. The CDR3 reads CASRGRDTNYGYTF. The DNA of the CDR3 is TGTGCCAGCAGGGGTAGGGATACTAACTATGGCTACACCTTC.

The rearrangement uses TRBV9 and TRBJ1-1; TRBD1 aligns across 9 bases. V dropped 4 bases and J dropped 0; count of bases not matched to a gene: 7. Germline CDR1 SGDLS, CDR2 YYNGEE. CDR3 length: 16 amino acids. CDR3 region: CASSQLQGALNTEAFF. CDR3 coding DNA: TGTGCCAGCAGCCAATTACAGGGGGCCCTGAACACTGAAGCTTTCTTT. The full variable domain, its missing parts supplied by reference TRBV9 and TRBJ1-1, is DSGVTQTPKHLITATGQRVTLRCSPRSGDLSVYWYQQSLDQGLQFLIQYYNGEERAKGNILERFSAQQFPDLHSELNLSSLELGDSALYFCASSQLQGALNTEAFFGQGTRLTVV.